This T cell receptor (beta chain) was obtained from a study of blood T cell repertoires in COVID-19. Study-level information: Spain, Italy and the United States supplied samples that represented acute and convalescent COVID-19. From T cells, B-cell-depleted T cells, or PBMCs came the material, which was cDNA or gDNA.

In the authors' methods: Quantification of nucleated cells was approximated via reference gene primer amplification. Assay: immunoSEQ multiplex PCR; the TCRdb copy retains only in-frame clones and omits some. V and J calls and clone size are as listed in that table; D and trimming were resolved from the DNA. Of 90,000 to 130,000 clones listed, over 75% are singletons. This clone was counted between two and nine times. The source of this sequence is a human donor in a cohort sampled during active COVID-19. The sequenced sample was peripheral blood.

The CDR3 region has the DNA TGTGCCAGCAGCTACGTCCCGGGACTAGTCCCCGGGGAGCTGTTTTTT. Its protein is CASSYVPGLVPGELFF. The chain employs TRBV7-9 and TRBJ2-2; 8 nucleotides agree with TRBD2. Germline values: CDR1 SEHNR, CDR2 FQNEAQ (reference sequence). V dropped 4 bases and J dropped 6; count of bases not matched to a gene: 10. There are 16 residues in the CDR3.